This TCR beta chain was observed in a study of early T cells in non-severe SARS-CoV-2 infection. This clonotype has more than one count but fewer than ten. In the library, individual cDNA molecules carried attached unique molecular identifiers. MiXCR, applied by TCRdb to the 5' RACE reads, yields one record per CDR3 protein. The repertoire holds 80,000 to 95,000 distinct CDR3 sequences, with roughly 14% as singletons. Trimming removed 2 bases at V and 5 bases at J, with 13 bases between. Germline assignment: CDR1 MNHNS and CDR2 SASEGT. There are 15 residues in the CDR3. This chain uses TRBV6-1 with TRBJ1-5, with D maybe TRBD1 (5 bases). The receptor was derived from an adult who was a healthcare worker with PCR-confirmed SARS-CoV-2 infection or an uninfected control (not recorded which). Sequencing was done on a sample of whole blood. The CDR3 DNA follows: TGTGCCAGCAGTGAAATAGGCAGGGAGGATCAGCCCCAGCATTTT. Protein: CASSEIGREDQPQHF.